This T cell receptor beta chain was captured in a study of technical replicates of blood from several donors. Generated by immunoSEQ multiplex PCR, the TCRdb table keeps only in-frame clones and is missing some. The table lists roughly 87,000 clones, more than 85% of them singletons. Germline CDR1 is MNHNS and CDR2 is SASEGT. The CDR3 is made up of 12 amino acids. V trimming: 7 bases; J trimming: 7 bases; junction bases outside the gene matches: 7. This clone was found once. The material sequenced was T cells isolated from PBMCs. The rearrangement links TRBV6-1 to TRBJ2-7, with 7 bases that match TRBD2. This sequence was found in a human donor in good health. Written as DNA, the CDR3 is TGTGCCAGCACCCCCTGGGGGGGAGAGCAGTACTTC. It specifies CASTPWGGEQYF.